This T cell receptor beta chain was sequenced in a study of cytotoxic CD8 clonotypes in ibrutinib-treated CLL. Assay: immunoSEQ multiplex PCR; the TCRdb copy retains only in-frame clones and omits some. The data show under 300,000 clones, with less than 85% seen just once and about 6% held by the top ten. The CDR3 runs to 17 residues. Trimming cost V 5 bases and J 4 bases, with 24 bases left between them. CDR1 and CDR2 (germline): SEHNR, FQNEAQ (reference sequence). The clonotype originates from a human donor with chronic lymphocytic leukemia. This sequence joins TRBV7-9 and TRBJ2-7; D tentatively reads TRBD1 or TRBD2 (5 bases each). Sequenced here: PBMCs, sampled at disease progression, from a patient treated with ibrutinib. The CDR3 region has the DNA TGTGCCAGCAGCCTCTACGTCGGCGGGTGGGGACCTTACGAGCAGTACTTC. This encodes CASSLYVGGWGPYEQYF.